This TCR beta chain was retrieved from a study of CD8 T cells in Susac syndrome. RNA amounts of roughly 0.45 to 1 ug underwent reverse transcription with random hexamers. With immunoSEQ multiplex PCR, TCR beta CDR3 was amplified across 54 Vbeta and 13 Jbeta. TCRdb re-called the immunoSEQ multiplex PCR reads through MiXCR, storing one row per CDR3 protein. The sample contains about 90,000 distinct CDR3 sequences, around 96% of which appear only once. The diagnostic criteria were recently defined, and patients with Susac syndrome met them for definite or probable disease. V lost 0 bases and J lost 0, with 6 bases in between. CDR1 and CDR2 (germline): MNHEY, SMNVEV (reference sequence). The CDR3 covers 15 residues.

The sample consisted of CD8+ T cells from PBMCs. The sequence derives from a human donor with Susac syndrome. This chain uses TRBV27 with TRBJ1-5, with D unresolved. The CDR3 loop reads CASSLSLDSNQPQHF. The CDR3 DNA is TGTGCCAGCAGTTTATCCCTCGATAGCAATCAGCCCCAGCATTTT.